Below are 5 T cell receptor beta chains sequenced from a single sample in a study of early T cells in non-severe SARS-CoV-2 infection. TCRdb re-analysed the 5' RACE reads in MiXCR, keeping a single row per CDR3 protein. The profile covers roughly 31,000 distinct CDR3 sequences, with approximately 4.2% appearing a single time and about 12% taken by the ten largest. The sample taken for sequencing was whole blood. All receptors come from an adult who was a healthcare worker with PCR-confirmed SARS-CoV-2 infection or an uninfected control (not recorded which).

Note on this clonotype: Just one base apart from a much larger clone, this may be a read error. The V and J genes are TRBV12-3 or TRBV12-4 and TRBJ2-1, with 8 positions matching TRBD2. V trimming: 10 bases; J trimming: 15 bases; junction bases outside the gene matches: 17. The CDR3 is 13 amino acids. The chain's CDR3 is CANQVAGSSAVFF. In DNA form, the CDR3 reads TGTGCCAACCAGGTAGCGGGAAGTTCGGCGGTGTTCTTC.

This clonotype was recorded many times. CDR3 in DNA: TGTGCCACAGAGTTCCAGGGCTTCGAGTCACAAAATACGCAGTATTTT. It yields the protein CATEFQGFESQNTQYF. V and J are TRBV2 and TRBJ2-3; D might be TRBD1 (5 bases). The CDR3 contains 16 residues. Germline V gene data show CDR1 as SNHLY and CDR2 as FYNNEI. V was pared by 10 bases and J by 7 bases, with 27 bases between.

This clonotype came up a few times. The CDR3 DNA reads TGTGCCAGTAGTATTTCCAGGGGGTCCGGGGAGCTGTTTTTT. Amino acids: CASSISRGSGELFF. The rearrangement uses TRBV19 and TRBJ2-2, with 7 bases that match TRBD1. The ends lost 3 bases at V and 6 bases at J; junction bases unmatched: 4. Germline V gene data show CDR1 as LNHDA and CDR2 as SQIVND (reference sequence). The CDR3 loop spans 14 amino acids.

The table lists this clonotype with many counts. V usage is TRBV7-8 and J usage is TRBJ2-7; no clear D gene. Germline lookup yields CDR1 SGHVS and CDR2 FQNEAQ. This CDR3 is built from 13 residues. V was cut by 1 base and J by 4 bases, with 8 bases left in between. DNA for the CDR3: TGTGCCAGCAGCTTAGGTGTGGGGTACGAGCAGTACTTC. Translating gives CASSLGVGYEQYF.

The chain is built from TRBV2 and TRBJ2-3; D is unclear. V dropped 0 bases and J dropped 6 bases, with 7 bases sitting between them. The CDR3 covers 13 residues. The V gene's germline CDR1 is SNHLY and CDR2 FYNNEI. In nucleotides, the CDR3 is TGTGCCAGCAGTGAAGCGCTTTGGGATACGCAGTATTTT. Translated, it gives CASSEALWDTQYF.